The next 30 T cell receptor beta chains were all read from a single sample in a study of blood T cells in healthy people across ages. Then a second PCR, running roughly 7 to 11 cycles, was carried out with a sample-barcoded 5' primer and a J-beta primer mix. TCRdb re-analysed the 5' RACE reads in MiXCR, keeping a single row per CDR3 protein. The sample includes 760,000 or so distinct CDR3 sequences, just under 25% of them seen just once. These same records also appear under a second study, on T cells of mothers and their children.

Sequencing used blood. Receptor source: a boy younger than 18 in good health.

The rearrangement links TRBV5-1 to TRBJ2-4; the D is unclear. The CDR3 covers 14 residues. The V gene lost 2 bases and the J gene lost 2 bases, with 8 bases spanning the gap. Germline lookup yields CDR1 SGHRS and CDR2 YFSETQ. The CDR3 region has the DNA TGCGCCAGCAGCTTCGATCGCTCCAAAAACATTCAGTACTTC. Its protein product is CASSFDRSKNIQYF.

The rearrangement uses TRBV6-2 or TRBV6-3 and TRBJ2-4; possible D gene TRBD1, 6 bases. Germline V CDR1 and CDR2: MNHEY, SVGEGT. Deletions cut 10 bases from V and 4 bases from J, with 11 bases between. This CDR3 has 12 amino acids. CDR3 coding DNA: TGTGCCACGTGGGGGCAGAAAAACATTCAGTACTTC. Amino acid sequence: CATWGQKNIQYF.

J is TRBJ2-7 and V is TRBV14, with 8 positions matching TRBD2. With V trimmed by 8 bases and J by 0 bases, 3 bases remained unmatched. The CDR3 has 13 residues. CDR1 and CDR2 (germline): SGHDN, FVKESK. DNA of the CDR3: TGTGCCAGCCGGGGGGGATCCTCCTACGAGCAGTACTTC. It codes for CASRGGSSYEQYF.

The rearrangement links TRBV28 to TRBJ2-5; TRBD1 matches 11 bases. V shed 5 bases and J 3 bases; nucleotides not matched to a gene: 5. The CDR3 covers 15 residues. Germline loops: CDR1 MDHEN, CDR2 SYDVKM. The CDR3 DNA reads TGTGCCAGCAGTCCCCGGGGACAGGGGGAAGAGACCCAGTACTTC. Protein sequence: CASSPRGQGEETQYF.

This clonotype was observed at least ten times. The V call is TRBV12-3 or TRBV12-4, the J call TRBJ2-2; 7 bases align to TRBD1. The CDR3 is 14 residues long. Trimming at V came to 5 bases and at J to 4 bases, leaving 4 bases not matched to a gene. The CDR3 reads CASSPTGVTGELFF. The DNA of the CDR3 is TGTGCCAGCAGTCCTACAGGGGTCACCGGGGAGCTGTTTTTT.

Only a few counts were recorded for this clonotype. This rearrangement joins TRBV14 to TRBJ1-2, with 10 positions matching TRBD1. The CDR3 consists of 14 residues. Germline V lookup: CDR1 SGHDN, CDR2 FVKESK. Trimming cost V 3 bases and J 3 bases; bases outside gene matches: 1. Here the CDR3 reads CASSQGQGYYGYTF. CDR3 nucleotide sequence: TGTGCCAGCAGCCAGGGACAGGGGTACTATGGCTACACCTTC.

This clonotype was found many times. This chain links TRBV5-6 with TRBJ2-7; TRBD2 might be the D (5 bases). Deletions cut 2 bases from V and 5 bases from J, with 8 bases between. From germline, CDR1 is SGHDT and CDR2 YYEEEE. The CDR3 runs 12 residues. The CDR3 nucleotides read TGTGCCAGCAGCTTCCCCGGGGACGAGCAGTACTTC. This gives the protein CASSFPGDEQYF.

V gene TRBV27 combines with J gene TRBJ1-2; D remains unclear. Trimming removed 2 bases at V and 4 bases at J, with 17 bases between. The CDR3 totals 16 residues. The germline CDR1 and CDR2 sequences are MNHEY and SMNVEV (reference sequence). The CDR3 protein is CASSLTVTLSPYGYTF. The CDR3 DNA reads TGTGCCAGCAGTTTAACGGTCACCCTTTCACCCTATGGCTACACCTTC.

This clonotype has more than one count but fewer than ten. Sequence at one end of the junction differs from germline and may be a read error. The CDR3 region has the DNA TGCAGTGCTAGAGTCCTACCTACTAGCGGGAGCGCCGGGGAGCTGCTTTTT. Amino acid sequence: CSARVLPTSGSAGELLF. The gene calls are TRBV20-1 and TRBJ2-2, with 11 bases fitting TRBD2. Germline-derived CDR1 and CDR2 are DFQATT and SNEGSKA (reference sequence). The length of the CDR3 is 17 residues.

This clonotype was observed a handful of times. V is TRBV20-1 and J is TRBJ2-3, with D possibly being TRBD1 or TRBD2 (5 bases each). This CDR3 is 15 amino acids long. CDR1 and CDR2 (germline): DFQATT, SNEGSKA (reference sequence). Trimming left V 2 bases short and J 3 bases short, with 15 bases between. Written as DNA, the CDR3 is TGCAGTGCTAGAATCACGGGGCCGGTTACAGATACGCAGTATTTT. Translation gives CSARITGPVTDTQYF.

The chain combines TRBV24-1 with TRBJ2-3; TRBD1 might be the D (5 bases). The CDR3 runs to 20 residues. V dropped 1 base and J dropped 1 base, with 23 bases sitting between them. Germline-derived CDR1 and CDR2 are KGHDR and SFDVKD. This CDR3 reads CATSDLTLRQRNPGTDTQYF. In nucleotides, the CDR3 is TGTGCCACCAGTGATTTAACTTTGAGACAGAGGAATCCCGGCACAGATACGCAGTATTTT.

This clonotype was counted at least ten times. The chain links TRBV11-2 to TRBJ2-1; D may be TRBD2 (5 bases). The length of the CDR3 is 15 residues. From germline, CDR1 is SGHAT and CDR2 FQNNGV. V was cut by 2 bases and J by 4 bases, with 12 bases left in between. CDR3 amino acids: CASSLYGKTYNEQFF. DNA for the CDR3: TGTGCCAGCAGCTTATACGGGAAAACGTACAATGAGCAGTTCTTC.

This clonotype was picked up a small number of times. The chain has TRBV5-1 and TRBJ2-1; 9 positions agree with TRBD2. Germline V gives CDR1 SGHRS, CDR2 YFSETQ. The CDR3 sequence is 15 residues long. Trimming took 3 bases from V and 4 from J; bases not matched to a gene: 5. The DNA of the CDR3 is TGCGCCAGCAGCTCAACTAGCGGGCCTTACAATGAGCAGTTCTTC. Residues: CASSSTSGPYNEQFF.

In nucleotides, the CDR3 is TGTGCCAGCAGCGTAGCTGCAAGCGTAGCGGGAGGGCCCGGAGATACGCAGTATTTT. It encodes CASSVAASVAGGPGDTQYF. This sequence joins TRBV9 and TRBJ2-3, with TRBD2 matching 11 bases. The junction had 14 bases not matched to a gene; V was cut back by 0 bases and J by 5 bases. Germline loops: CDR1 SGDLS, CDR2 YYNGEE. The CDR3 spans 19 residues.

V usage is TRBV4-3 and J usage is TRBJ2-1; 14 nucleotides line up with TRBD2. CDR3 length equals 18 residues. Germline V gene lookup returns CDR1 LGHNA and CDR2 YSLEER. With V trimmed by 0 bases and J by 8 bases, 9 bases remained unmatched. The CDR3 region is CASSQERGLAGVGDEQFF. In nucleotides, the CDR3 is TGCGCCAGCAGCCAAGAAAGGGGACTAGCGGGGGTCGGGGATGAGCAGTTCTTC.

The chain has TRBV28 and TRBJ2-3; weak D call: TRBD1 (6 bases). CDR1 is MDHEN and CDR2 is SYDVKM in the germline V gene. CDR3 size: 16 residues. The V and J ends lost 8 bases and 6 bases respectively, with 24 bases between them. CDR3 DNA: TGTGCCAGCCATCATGGGGGCCCCCCCGCATCCGATACGCAGTATTTT. The encoded protein is CASHHGGPPASDTQYF.

This clonotype was counted between two and nine times. The chain carries TRBV4-3 and TRBJ2-3; possibly TRBD2 for D (6 bases). The CDR3 sequence is 16 residues long. Between the trimmed V and J ends, which lost 0 bases and 0 bases, there was a span of 10 bases. The V gene's germline CDR1 is LGHNA and CDR2 YSLEER. As DNA, the CDR3 is TGCGCCAGCAGCCAAGATTACGGGGGTAGCACAGATACGCAGTATTTT. Its translation is CASSQDYGGSTDTQYF.

The chain is built from TRBV2 and TRBJ2-4; TRBD2 aligns across 7 bases. V lost 6 bases and J lost 0; bases outside the gene matches: 5. This CDR3 spans 15 amino acids. Germline lookup yields CDR1 SNHLY and CDR2 FYNNEI. The CDR3 region is CASSVTSVAKNIQYF. CDR3 coding DNA: TGTGCCAGCAGCGTAACTAGCGTAGCCAAAAACATTCAGTACTTC.

The table lists this clonotype with a few counts. The chain employs TRBV3-1 and TRBJ1-2; D uncertain. The germline V gene encodes CDR1 LGHDT and CDR2 YNNKEL (reference sequence). V shed 1 base and J shed 3 bases, with 12 bases lying between them. This CDR3 contains 15 residues. DNA for the CDR3: TGTGCCAGCAGCCAAGGTCTTATAACTTACTATGGCTACACCTTC. Amino acid sequence: CASSQGLITYYGYTF.

The table lists this clonotype with a few counts. The V call is TRBV5-1, the J call TRBJ2-1; D is unresolved. TRBJ2-7 matches the DNA end more closely, so the J call is doubtful. CDR1 is SGHRS, CDR2 YFSETQ, per germline. The CDR3 has 12 residues. This CDR3 reads CASRGSYNEQYF. The CDR3 nucleotides are TGCGCCAGCAGGGGTAGCTACAATGAGCAGTACTTC.

Details on this clonotype: The conserved phenylalanine or tryptophan is not found at the CDR3 terminus, so this likely reflects a read error. The V and J genes are TRBV29-1 and TRBJ2-7, with TRBD2 identical over 7 bases. V shed 8 bases, J shed 2 bases, and the junction held 6 bases outside the gene matches. The CDR3 consists of 12 residues. Germline values: CDR1 SQVTM, CDR2 ANQGSEA. The CDR3 sequence: CSTGGTPYEQYL. For the CDR3, the DNA is TGCAGCACCGGGGGGACCCCCTACGAGCAGTACCTC.

This clonotype was observed a few times. The chain carries TRBV28 and TRBJ2-5; D possibly uses TRBD1 or TRBD2 (5 bases each). The last part of the DNA fits TRBJ2-7 better; the J call may be wrong. Per germline, CDR1 MDHEN and CDR2 SYDVKM. This CDR3 has 13 amino acids. The CDR3 sequence is CASSRGGVHEQYF. CDR3 DNA: TGTGCCAGCAGTCGTGGGGGAGTACACGAGCAGTACTTC.

This clonotype has a handful of counts. The rearrangement joins TRBV4-1 to TRBJ2-7, with 7 bases lining up with TRBD1. Germline V CDR1 and CDR2: MGHRA, YSYEKL. CDR3 length equals 15 residues. Losses at the gene ends were 0 bases for V and 5 bases for J; bases not matched to a gene: 7. CDR3 loop: CASSQDDRVIDEQYF. In DNA, the CDR3 is TGCGCCAGCAGCCAAGATGACAGGGTAATTGACGAGCAGTACTTC.

V and J are TRBV7-9 and TRBJ2-7, with 7 bases aligning to TRBD1. Germline V gene data show CDR1 as SEHNR and CDR2 as FQNEAQ (reference sequence). Trimming cost V 5 bases and J 3 bases; bases outside gene matches: 7. The CDR3 length is 14 residues. CDR3 nucleotides: TGTGCCAGCAGCGATGGGGGACAGCTCTACGAGCAGTACTTC. It specifies CASSDGGQLYEQYF.

The genes are TRBV6-1 and TRBJ2-1; no clear D. The germline V gene has CDR1 MNHNS and CDR2 SASEGT. Deletions cut 4 bases from V and 4 bases from J, with 11 bases between. CDR3 length: 14 residues. CDR3 sequence (DNA): TGTGCCAGCAGTGTGAACCCATTATACAATGAGCAGTTCTTC. This codes for CASSVNPLYNEQFF.

This clonotype was observed many times. The CDR3 coding sequence is TGTGCCACCAGTGATCCACCCGGGACTAGCGGGTACACAGATACGCAGTATTTT. It specifies CATSDPPGTSGYTDTQYF. J is TRBJ2-3 and V is TRBV24-1; 12 nucleotides align to TRBD2. This CDR3 comprises 18 residues. The V and J ends lost 3 bases and 2 bases, in that order; junction bases with no gene match: 8. The germline gives CDR1 KGHDR, CDR2 SFDVKD.

This clonotype has more than one count but fewer than ten. This chain uses TRBV29-1 with TRBJ2-5, with 9 nucleotides matching TRBD1. The V segment lost 6 bases and the J segment 1 base; nucleotides outside the gene matches: 3. This CDR3 is 13 amino acids long. Looked up from germline, CDR1 is SQVTM and CDR2 is ANQGSEA. CDR3: CSVATGGQETQYF. The CDR3 DNA is TGCAGCGTCGCGACAGGGGGCCAAGAGACCCAGTACTTC.

The J gene is TRBJ2-7, the V gene TRBV28; 10 bases map to TRBD2. V dropped 3 bases and J dropped 0; count of bases not matched to a gene: 5. Germline assignment: CDR1 MDHEN and CDR2 SYDVKM. The length of the CDR3 is 16 residues. In DNA, the CDR3 is TGTGCCAGCAGTTTCGGGCCTAGCGGGAGCTCCTACGAGCAGTACTTC. Protein sequence: CASSFGPSGSSYEQYF.

The chain uses TRBV29-1 and TRBJ2-1; 14 nucleotides line up with TRBD2. This CDR3 has 19 residues. The germline CDR1 and CDR2 sequences are SQVTM and ANQGSEA. The trim removed 2 bases at V and 0 bases at J, leaving 9 bases unmatched. CDR3 in amino acids: CSVEPGGLAGASSYNEQFF. Written as DNA, the CDR3 is TGCAGCGTTGAACCGGGGGGACTAGCGGGGGCCAGCTCCTACAATGAGCAGTTCTTC.

This clonotype has a handful of counts. This chain links TRBV24-1 with TRBJ2-5; 10 bases map to TRBD2. The end of the DNA aligns better with TRBJ2-1, so the J call may be wrong. This CDR3 contains 16 residues. Germline CDR1 is KGHDR and CDR2 is SFDVKD. The CDR3: CATSDSSGGAANEQFF. As DNA, the CDR3 is TGTGCCACCAGTGATTCGAGCGGGGGGGCCGCGAATGAGCAGTTCTTC.